These 15 T cell receptor beta chains share one sample of origin, sequenced in a study of CD8 T cells in Susac syndrome (dated by TCRdb to between 2018 and 2021). Library construction relied on the immunoSEQ multiplex PCR assay. RNA was extracted with the RNeasy kit and roughly 0.45 to 1 ug was reverse transcribed using random hexamers. TCRdb took the public reads, trimmed them with fastp at Q25, ran MiXCR for clone calling and kept in-frame beta chains. Records with the same CDR3 protein are collapsed into one entry carrying the most frequent genes and DNA. Here the sample has some 400,000 distinct CDR3 sequences; around 85% occur a single time. The ten top clones hold about 0.12% of the sample. Sequences were obtained from CD8+ T cells from PBMCs. The receptors derive from a human donor with multiple sclerosis.

The chain employs TRBV25-1 and TRBJ1-4, with 9 nucleotides matching TRBD1. This CDR3 spans 16 amino acids. Trimming removed 8 bases from V and 8 bases from J; junction bases left unmatched: 15. The germline V gene encodes CDR1 MGHDK and CDR2 SYGVNS. The CDR3 reads CASGGQGFSISEKLFF. Written as DNA, the CDR3 is TGTGCCAGCGGGGGACAGGGCTTCTCTATCTCGGAAAAACTGTTTTTT.

The chain couples TRBV28 to TRBJ2-5; 11 bases agree with TRBD1. The J segment lost 4 bases and the V segment lost 4 bases, leaving 5 bases of the junction unmatched. The CDR3 spans 15 residues. In germline, CDR1 is MDHEN, CDR2 SYDVKM. CDR3 sequence reads: CASSSGTGGRETQYF. The CDR3 nucleotides are TGTGCCAGCAGTTCCGGGACAGGGGGTAGAGAGACCCAGTACTTC.

The chain uses TRBV20-1 and TRBJ2-7, with D hard to call. Trimming cost V 0 bases and J 4 bases, with 10 bases left between them. The germline V gene encodes CDR1 DFQATT and CDR2 SNEGSKA (reference sequence). The CDR3 runs to 13 residues. The DNA for the CDR3 is TGCAGTGCTAGAGAGGAGTTTGGGTACGAGCAGTACTTC. Its translation: CSAREEFGYEQYF.

J is TRBJ2-7 and V is TRBV9; unclear D gene. V was pared by 0 bases and J by 0 bases, with 4 bases between. Germline assignment: CDR1 SGDLS and CDR2 YYNGEE. The CDR3 sequence is 13 residues long. Written as DNA, the CDR3 is TGTGCCAGCAGCGTAGATCCCTCCTACGAGCAGTACTTC. This encodes CASSVDPSYEQYF.

This chain connects TRBV6-1 to TRBJ2-1; perhaps TRBD2 as D (6 bases). This CDR3 comprises 17 residues. Trimming took off 5 bases at V and 0 bases at J, with 17 bases between the two ends. Germline CDR1 reads MNHNS; CDR2 reads SASEGT. The CDR3 nucleotides read TGTGCCAGCAGTCCCCCCGGGACTGCCTACTCCTACAATGAGCAGTTCTTC. This sequence encodes CASSPPGTAYSYNEQFF.

This sequence joins TRBV6-2 or TRBV6-3 and TRBJ2-5; 7 bases line up with TRBD1. This CDR3 has 15 amino acids. V lost 5 bases and J lost 4; bases outside the gene matches: 10. From germline, CDR1 is MNHEY and CDR2 SVGEGT. The CDR3 region has the DNA TGTGCCAGCAGTCAGACAGGGACAACAGGAGAGACCCAGTACTTC. Its translation is CASSQTGTTGETQYF.

The genes are TRBV5-1 and TRBJ2-7; 9 positions agree with TRBD1. The germline gives CDR1 SGHRS, CDR2 YFSETQ. The CDR3 sequence is 15 residues long. The V gene end was trimmed by 2 bases and the J gene end by 5 bases; junction bases not matched to a gene: 8. The CDR3 DNA is TGCGCCAGCAGCTTAACGGGACAGGGATACCACGAGCAGTACTTC. Its translation: CASSLTGQGYHEQYF.

This rearrangement joins TRBV7-9 to TRBJ2-3; a weak D match, TRBD2 (7 bases). In germline, CDR1 is SEHNR, CDR2 FQNEAQ (reference sequence). The CDR3 runs to 17 residues. V lost 1 base to trimming and J lost 4 bases, with 18 bases between them. CDR3 sequence reads: CASSLVAGAGLADTQYF. CDR3 DNA: TGTGCCAGCAGCTTAGTTGCGGGGGCCGGCCTGGCAGATACGCAGTATTTT.

The rearrangement joins TRBV2 to TRBJ2-2, with 11 bases lining up with TRBD2. V lost 7 bases to trimming and J lost 9 bases; unmatched junction nucleotides: 13. The CDR3 spans 16 residues. Germline lookup yields CDR1 SNHLY and CDR2 FYNNEI. CDR3 loop: CASIKRTSGSHRELFF. DNA of the CDR3: TGTGCCAGCATAAAACGTACTAGCGGGAGTCACAGGGAGCTGTTTTTT.

The chain carries TRBV6-5 and TRBJ2-3; possible D gene TRBD2, 6 bases. Trimming cost V 4 bases and J 5 bases, with 19 bases left between them. Germline V gives CDR1 MNHEY, CDR2 SVGAGI. CDR3 length: 16 residues. The DNA for the CDR3 is TGTGCCAGCAGTTCTCCCAGCCGGGGACTGATAGATACGCAGTATTTT. Translation gives CASSSPSRGLIDTQYF.

The rearrangement joins TRBV27 to TRBJ2-7, with 7 bases aligning to TRBD1. Germline loops: CDR1 MNHEY, CDR2 SMNVEV (reference sequence). The length of the CDR3 is 16 residues. V gave up 0 bases and J gave up 0 bases; unmatched junction bases: 5. The chain's CDR3 is CASSLSLQGSSYEQYF. DNA of the CDR3: TGTGCCAGCAGTTTATCGCTACAGGGGAGCTCCTACGAGCAGTACTTC.

This sequence joins TRBV12-3 or TRBV12-4 and TRBJ1-1; TRBD1 aligns across 8 bases. There are 14 residues in the CDR3. The V segment lost 5 bases and the J segment 7 bases; nucleotides outside the gene matches: 9. DNA for the CDR3: TGTGCCAGCAGTGGCGACAGGGGATGGGATGAAGCTTTCTTT. Its protein is CASSGDRGWDEAFF.

The chain recombines TRBV28 with TRBJ2-1; D perhaps matches TRBD2 (6 bases). In germline, CDR1 is MDHEN, CDR2 SYDVKM. The V end lost 3 bases, the J end lost 8 bases, and 11 bases lay between the germline ends. The length of the CDR3 is 13 residues. The CDR3 bases are TGTGCCAGCAGTTTCCTGACGGGGGATGAGCAGTTCTTC. This translates into CASSFLTGDEQFF.

The chain has TRBV3-1 and TRBJ1-2; unclear D gene. Trimming removed 4 bases at V and 0 bases at J, with 12 bases between. Germline assignment: CDR1 LGHDT and CDR2 YNNKEL (reference sequence). This CDR3 is built from 15 residues. The CDR3: CASSPDRAANYGYTF. Written as DNA, the CDR3 is TGTGCCAGCAGCCCAGACCGGGCAGCTAACTATGGCTACACCTTC.

The chain couples TRBV5-4 to TRBJ1-2; no firm D call. V shed 4 bases and J shed 4 bases, with 8 bases lying between them. The CDR3 totals 12 residues. The germline V gene has CDR1 SGHNT and CDR2 YYREEE (reference sequence). This chain's CDR3 is CASSPVGYGYTF. The CDR3 coding sequence is TGTGCCAGCAGCCCCGTCGGCTATGGCTACACCTTC.